This entry lists 24 T cell receptor beta chains sequenced from one sample in a study of T cell responses to AZD1222 COVID-19 vaccine. Here immunoSEQ multiplex PCR was the method, and the copy in TCRdb shows in-frame clones only, minus some. Of 90,000 to 150,000 clones listed, 75% to 95% were seen once; the top ten hold 4% to 4.5%. The sample was peripheral blood, taken 28 days after the second dose of the MenACWY control vaccine. The origin of the receptors is an adult who received the MenACWY meningococcal vaccine as a control.

The chain combines TRBV23-1 with TRBJ2-7; no reliable D call. TRBV23-1 is reported as an ORF; its role is uncertain. Trimming took 4 bases from V and 6 from J, leaving 13 bases between them. The CDR3 extends over 13 amino acids. CDR3 in amino acids: CASSPPGLSEQYF. CDR3 DNA sequence: TGCGCCAGCAGTCCCCCCGGCCTCTCCGAGCAGTACTTC.

Concerning this clone: This same CDR3 is encoded by further DNA sequences in the sample. The chain employs TRBV5-1 and TRBJ1-1; TRBD1 might be the D (5 bases). Germline lookup yields CDR1 SGHRS and CDR2 YFSETQ. This CDR3 contains 13 residues. Trimming cost V 1 base and J 2 bases, with 6 bases left between them. CDR3 region: CASSLQGNTEAFF. The CDR3 coding sequence is TGCGCCAGCAGCTTGCAGGGCAACACTGAAGCTTTCTTT.

This chain joins TRBV28 and TRBJ2-3; 9 bases align to TRBD2. The V and J ends lost 5 bases and 4 bases, in that order; junction bases with no gene match: 16. CDR1 and CDR2 from the germline V gene are MDHEN and SYDVKM. The CDR3 is made up of 18 amino acids. The CDR3 sequence: CASSPRFVGGRDADTQYF. The CDR3 region has the DNA TGTGCCAGCAGTCCCCGCTTCGTGGGCGGGAGGGATGCAGATACGCAGTATTTT.

In DNA form, the CDR3 reads TGTGCCAGCAGCTTGGGACAGGGGAGGAATTCACCCCTCCACTTT. The encoded protein is CASSLGQGRNSPLHF. The V gene is TRBV5-4, the J gene TRBJ1-6, with 8 bases matching TRBD1. V gave up 0 bases and J gave up 7 bases; unmatched junction bases: 3. This CDR3 spans 15 amino acids. Per germline, CDR1 SGHNT and CDR2 YYREEE (reference sequence). Drawing the rest from reference TRBV5-4 and TRBJ1-6, the complete variable domain is ETGVTQSPTHLIKTRGQQVTLRCSSQSGHNTVSWYQQALGQGPQFIFQYYREEENGRGNFPPRFSGLQFPNYSSELNVNALELDDSALYLCASSLGQGRNSPLHFGNGTRLTVT.

V is TRBV12-3 or TRBV12-4 and J is TRBJ2-1; D might be TRBD2 (7 bases). V lost 2 bases and J lost 9, with 11 bases in between. This CDR3 is 13 amino acids long. The DNA of the CDR3 is TGTGCCAGCAGTTTAAAAGGGGGGGCTGAGCAGTTCTTC. It encodes CASSLKGGAEQFF.

This sequence joins TRBV9 and TRBJ1-1; D is unclear. Germline-derived CDR1 and CDR2 are SGDLS and YYNGEE. This CDR3 spans 13 amino acids. Trimming shortened V by 4 bases and J by 1 base, and 8 bases separated the two germline ends. The CDR3 DNA follows: TGTGCCAGCAGCCTCTCCCCGAACACTGAAGCTTTCTTT. Encoded protein: CASSLSPNTEAFF.

V is TRBV11-2 and J is TRBJ1-1; D is unclear. The CDR3 sequence is 11 residues long. V gave up 5 bases and J gave up 8 bases, with 9 bases separating them. Germline lookup yields CDR1 SGHAT and CDR2 FQNNGV. The CDR3 coding sequence is TGTGCCAGCAGCCCCGCCCGCGAAGCTTTCTTT. Translation: CASSPAREAFF.

V gene TRBV9 combines with J gene TRBJ2-3; a weak D match, TRBD2 (6 bases). V lost 0 bases to trimming and J lost 6 bases, with 11 bases between them. CDR3 length: 14 amino acids. Germline lookup yields CDR1 SGDLS and CDR2 YYNGEE. The CDR3 protein is CASSVASASDTQYF. The DNA for the CDR3 is TGTGCCAGCAGCGTAGCTAGCGCTTCGGATACGCAGTATTTT.

The chain employs TRBV20-1 and TRBJ2-4; 7 nucleotides agree with TRBD1. V was pared by 3 bases and J by 4 bases, with 6 bases of the junction left unmatched. This CDR3 is built from 14 residues. Germline lookup yields CDR1 DFQATT and CDR2 SNEGSKA (reference sequence). CDR3 sequence: CSASLYRGKNIQYF. The CDR3 DNA follows: TGCAGTGCTAGTCTTTACAGGGGTAAAAACATTCAGTACTTC.

The chain couples TRBV6-5 to TRBJ2-2, with 8 bases aligning to TRBD1. CDR1 is MNHEY and CDR2 is SVGAGI in the germline V gene. CDR3 length equals 15 residues. V lost 6 bases to trimming and J lost 6 bases; unmatched junction nucleotides: 9. The chain's CDR3 is CASRDREETPGELFF. The CDR3 DNA reads as TGTGCCAGCAGGGACAGGGAAGAGACGCCCGGGGAGCTGTTTTTT.

The chain employs TRBV7-2 and TRBJ2-2; unclear D gene. V lost 0 bases, J lost 9 bases, and 8 bases lay in between. Germline CDR1 and CDR2: SGHTA and FQGNSA. The CDR3 is 13 residues long. CDR3 loop: CASSLAPGRELFF. DNA of the CDR3: TGTGCCAGCAGCTTAGCGCCAGGACGGGAGCTGTTTTTT.

The chain recombines TRBV28 with TRBJ2-2; possibly TRBD1 or TRBD2 for D (5 bases each). Per the germline V gene, CDR1 is MDHEN and CDR2 is SYDVKM. CDR3 size: 15 residues. Trimming removed 3 bases at V and 1 base at J, with 9 bases between. The CDR3 here is CASSFPRGNTGELFF. DNA of the CDR3: TGTGCCAGCAGTTTCCCGAGGGGGAACACCGGGGAGCTGTTTTTT. The whole variable domain, remainder taken from reference TRBV28 and TRBJ2-2, is DVKVTQSSRYLVKRTGEKVFLECVQDMDHENMFWYRQDPGLGLRLIYFSYDVKMKEKGDIPEGYSVSREKKERFSLILESASTNQTSMYLCASSFPRGNTGELFFGEGSRLTVL.

This clone appeared a single time. The V call is TRBV30, the J call TRBJ2-2; D remains ambiguous. Germline V gene sequence: CDR1 GTSNPN, CDR2 SVGIG (reference sequence). The CDR3 spans 13 residues. Trimming took 1 base from V and 8 from J, leaving 11 bases between them. CDR3 DNA: TGTGCCTGGAGTGGAGACCCCAGGGGGGAGCTGTTTTTT. Protein product: CAWSGDPRGELFF.

This rearrangement joins TRBV19 to TRBJ2-1; possibly TRBD2 for D (6 bases). V gave up 5 bases and J gave up 6 bases, with 17 bases separating them. There are 15 residues in the CDR3. Looked up from germline, CDR1 is LNHDA and CDR2 is SQIVND (reference sequence). CDR3 in DNA: TGTGCCAGTAGTCTCGGGACTCACAAGGGCAATGAGCAGTTCTTC. Its protein is CASSLGTHKGNEQFF.

V usage is TRBV18 and J usage is TRBJ2-7, with 8 positions matching TRBD2. Germline-derived CDR1 and CDR2 are KGHSH and LQKENI. The V segment lost 5 bases and the J segment 5 bases; nucleotides outside the gene matches: 5. CDR3 length: 13 amino acids. CDR3 nucleotide sequence: TGTGCCAGCTCAGCGGGAGGTACCAACGAGCAGTACTTC. It is translated as CASSAGGTNEQYF.

This chain uses TRBV28 with TRBJ1-2; weak D call: TRBD1 (6 bases). The CDR3 runs to 14 residues. The V end lost 5 bases, the J end lost 6 bases, and 16 bases lay between the germline ends. CDR1 is MDHEN and CDR2 is SYDVKM in the germline V gene. DNA of the CDR3: TGTGCCAGCAGTCTCAGGTTAACAGGGAATGGCTACACCTTC. Its protein is CASSLRLTGNGYTF.

The rearrangement links TRBV28 to TRBJ1-2; the D is unclear. CDR1 is MDHEN and CDR2 is SYDVKM in the germline V gene. Trimming removed 2 bases from V and 5 bases from J, with 12 bases in between. This CDR3 has 14 amino acids. The CDR3 is CASSLGRGGYGYTF. CDR3 DNA: TGTGCCAGCAGTTTAGGCCGGGGTGGGTATGGCTACACCTTC.

V and J are TRBV5-4 and TRBJ2-1; TRBD2 agrees at 11 bases. The CDR3 spans 14 residues. After removal of 5 bases from V and 12 bases from J, the junction contained 10 bases not matched to a gene. CDR1 is SGHNT, CDR2 YYREEE, per germline (reference sequence). For the CDR3, the DNA is TGTGCCAGCAGTTATACTAGCGGGAGTTCAGTGCAGTTCTTC. This translates into CASSYTSGSSVQFF.

CDR3 sequence: CASSLSPGLAGNEQFF. The CDR3 nucleotides are TGTGCCAGCAGTTTGTCTCCGGGACTAGCGGGGAATGAGCAGTTCTTC. The V call is TRBV27, the J call TRBJ2-1; 13 bases line up with TRBD2. This CDR3 is 16 amino acids long. CDR1 is MNHEY, CDR2 SMNVEV, per germline (reference sequence). The V gene end was trimmed by 3 bases and the J gene end by 7 bases; junction bases not matched to a gene: 6.

The rearrangement joins TRBV6-5 to TRBJ2-5, with D possibly being TRBD2 (6 bases). Germline V gives CDR1 MNHEY, CDR2 SVGAGI. V was pared by 6 bases and J by 4 bases, with 18 bases between. CDR3 length: 15 amino acids. CDR3 residues: CASSPSGSYPETQYF. DNA of the CDR3: TGTGCCAGCAGCCCCAGCGGGTCCTACCCAGAGACCCAGTACTTC.

The chain combines TRBV27 with TRBJ1-2, with 10 nucleotides matching TRBD1. Germline CDR1 and CDR2: MNHEY and SMNVEV (reference sequence). The CDR3 contains 16 residues. V lost 0 bases to trimming and J lost 4 bases; unmatched junction nucleotides: 5. The CDR3 nucleotides read TGTGCCAGCAGTTTATCCGGGGGACAGGGGAGCTATGGCTACACCTTC. The encoded protein is CASSLSGGQGSYGYTF.

The chain joins TRBV7-2 to TRBJ2-3, with TRBD2 matching over 11 bases. The germline gives CDR1 SGHTA, CDR2 FQGNSA. The CDR3 is 15 amino acids. J was trimmed by 3 bases and V by 8 bases; bases with no gene match: 7. The CDR3 loop reads CASPLAGGPTDTQYF. CDR3 nucleotide sequence: TGTGCCAGCCCCTTAGCGGGAGGGCCGACAGATACGCAGTATTTT.

The chain combines TRBV7-9 with TRBJ1-5; D may be TRBD1 (5 bases). The ends were cut back, 1 base at V and 2 bases at J, with 18 bases in the middle. The CDR3 extends over 18 amino acids. Germline loops: CDR1 SEHNR, CDR2 FQNEAQ (reference sequence). The CDR3 coding sequence is TGTGCCAGCAGCTTAGATCCCCCGGGGACCTACGGCAATCAGCCCCAGCATTTT. It translates to CASSLDPPGTYGNQPQHF.

The chain combines TRBV28 with TRBJ2-2; TRBD1 matches 7 bases. Unmatched junction bases numbered 9, after V lost 7 bases and J lost 1 base. Germline lookup yields CDR1 MDHEN and CDR2 SYDVKM. This CDR3 has 16 amino acids. The CDR3 region is CASTSSTGWNTGELFF. The CDR3, as DNA: TGTGCCAGCACCTCCTCGACAGGGTGGAACACCGGGGAGCTGTTTTTT.